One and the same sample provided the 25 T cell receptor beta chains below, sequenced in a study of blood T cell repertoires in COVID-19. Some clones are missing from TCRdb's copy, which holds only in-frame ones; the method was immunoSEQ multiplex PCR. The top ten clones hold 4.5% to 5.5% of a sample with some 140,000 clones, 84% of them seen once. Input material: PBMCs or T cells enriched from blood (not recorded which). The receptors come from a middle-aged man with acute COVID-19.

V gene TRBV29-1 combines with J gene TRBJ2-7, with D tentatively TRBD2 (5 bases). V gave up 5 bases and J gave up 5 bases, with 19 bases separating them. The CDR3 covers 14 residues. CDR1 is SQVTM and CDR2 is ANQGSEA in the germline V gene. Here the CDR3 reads CSVFDYEGPNEQYF. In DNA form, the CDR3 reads TGCAGCGTTTTCGACTACGAAGGGCCTAACGAGCAGTACTTC.

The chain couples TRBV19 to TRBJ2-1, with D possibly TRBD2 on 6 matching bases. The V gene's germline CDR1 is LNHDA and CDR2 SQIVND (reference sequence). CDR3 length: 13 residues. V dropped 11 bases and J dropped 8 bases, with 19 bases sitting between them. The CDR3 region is CASSEGPGDEQFF. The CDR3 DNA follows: TGTGCCTCCTCTGAGGGGCCGGGGGATGAGCAGTTCTTC.

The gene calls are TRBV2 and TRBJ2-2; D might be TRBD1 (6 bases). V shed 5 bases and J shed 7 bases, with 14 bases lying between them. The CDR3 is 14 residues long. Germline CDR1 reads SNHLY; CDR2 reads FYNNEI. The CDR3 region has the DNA TGTGCCAGCAGTTACAGGGCCAGGAACGGGGAGCTGTTTTTT. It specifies CASSYRARNGELFF. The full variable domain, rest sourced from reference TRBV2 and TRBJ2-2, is EPEVTQTPSHQVTQMGQEVILRCVPISNHLYFYWYRQILGQKVEFLVSFYNNEISEKSEIFDDQFSVERPDGSNFTLKIRSTKLEDSAMYFCASSYRARNGELFFGEGSRLTVL.

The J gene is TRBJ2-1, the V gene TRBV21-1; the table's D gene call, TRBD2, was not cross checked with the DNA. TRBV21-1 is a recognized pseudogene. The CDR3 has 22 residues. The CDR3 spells CASGTGTGKRSSGRAFYNEQFF. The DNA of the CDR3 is TGTGCCAGCGGTACCGGGACAGGGAAAAGGTCTAGCGGGAGGGCCTTTTACAATGAGCAGTTCTTC.

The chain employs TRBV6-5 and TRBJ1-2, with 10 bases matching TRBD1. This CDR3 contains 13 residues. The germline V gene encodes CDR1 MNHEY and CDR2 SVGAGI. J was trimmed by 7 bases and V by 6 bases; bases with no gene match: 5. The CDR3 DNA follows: TGTGCCAGCAGCCCCGGGGACAGGGGTGGCTACACCTTC. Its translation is CASSPGDRGGYTF.

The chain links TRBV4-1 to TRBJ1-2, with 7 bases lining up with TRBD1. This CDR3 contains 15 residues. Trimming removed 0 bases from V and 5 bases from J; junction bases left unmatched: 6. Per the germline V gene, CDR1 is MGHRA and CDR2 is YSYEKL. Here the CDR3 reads CASSQETGPMYGYTF. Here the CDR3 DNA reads TGCGCCAGCAGCCAAGAGACAGGGCCTATGTATGGCTACACCTTC.

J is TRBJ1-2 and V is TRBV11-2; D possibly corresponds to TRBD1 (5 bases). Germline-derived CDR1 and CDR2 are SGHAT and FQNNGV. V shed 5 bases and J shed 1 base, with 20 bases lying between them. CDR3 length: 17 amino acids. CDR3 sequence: CASSPVGGSISNYGYTF. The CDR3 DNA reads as TGTGCCAGCAGCCCGGTTGGGGGGTCCATAAGTAACTATGGCTACACCTTC.

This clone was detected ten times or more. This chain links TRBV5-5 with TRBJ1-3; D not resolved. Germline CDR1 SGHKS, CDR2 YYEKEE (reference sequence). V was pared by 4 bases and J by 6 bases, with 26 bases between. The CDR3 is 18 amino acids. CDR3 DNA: TGTGCCAGCAGCAGTCATATTCTGGGGAGTTCTGGCGAAAACACCATATATTTT. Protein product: CASSSHILGSSGENTIYF. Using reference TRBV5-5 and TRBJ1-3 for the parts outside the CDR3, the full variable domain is DAGVTQSPTHLIKTRGQQVTLRCSPISGHKSVSWYQQVLGQGPQFIFQYYEKEERGRGNFPDRFSARQFPNYSSELNVNALLLGDSALYLCASSSHILGSSGENTIYFGEGSWLTVV.

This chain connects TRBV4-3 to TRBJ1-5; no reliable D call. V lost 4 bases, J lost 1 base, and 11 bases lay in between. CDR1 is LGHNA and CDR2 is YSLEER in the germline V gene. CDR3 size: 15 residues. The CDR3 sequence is CASSRSTTSNQPQHF. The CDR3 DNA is TGCGCCAGCAGCCGTTCGACAACAAGCAATCAGCCCCAGCATTTT.

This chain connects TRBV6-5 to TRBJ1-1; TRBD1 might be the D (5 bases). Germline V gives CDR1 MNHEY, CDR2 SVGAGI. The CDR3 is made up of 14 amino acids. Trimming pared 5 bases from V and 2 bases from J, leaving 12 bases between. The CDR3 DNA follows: TGTGCCAGCAGTCGTTTACAGGATAACACTGAAGCTTTCTTT. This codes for CASSRLQDNTEAFF.

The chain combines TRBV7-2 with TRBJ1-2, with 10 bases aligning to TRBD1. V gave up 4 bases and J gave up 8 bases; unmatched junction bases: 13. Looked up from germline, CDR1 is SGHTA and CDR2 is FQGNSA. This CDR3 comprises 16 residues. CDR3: CASSSAGTGEYRGYTF. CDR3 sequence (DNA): TGTGCCAGCAGCTCGGCCGGGACAGGGGAATATCGCGGCTACACCTTC.

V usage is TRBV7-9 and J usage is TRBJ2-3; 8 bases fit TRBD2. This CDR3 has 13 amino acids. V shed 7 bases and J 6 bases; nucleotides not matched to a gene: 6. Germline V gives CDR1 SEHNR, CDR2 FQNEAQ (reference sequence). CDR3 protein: CASTIERGDTQYF. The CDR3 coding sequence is TGTGCCAGCACCATTGAGCGGGGGGATACGCAGTATTTT.

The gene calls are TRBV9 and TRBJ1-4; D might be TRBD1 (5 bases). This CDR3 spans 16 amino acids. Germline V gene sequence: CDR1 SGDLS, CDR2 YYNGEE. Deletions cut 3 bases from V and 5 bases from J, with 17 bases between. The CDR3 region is CASSGLLGEGNEKLFF. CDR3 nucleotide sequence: TGTGCCAGCAGCGGCCTCCTAGGGGAGGGGAATGAAAAACTGTTTTTT.

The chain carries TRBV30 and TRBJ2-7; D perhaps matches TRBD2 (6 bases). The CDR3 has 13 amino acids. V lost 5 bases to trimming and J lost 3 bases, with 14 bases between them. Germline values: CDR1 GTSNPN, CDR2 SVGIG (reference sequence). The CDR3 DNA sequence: TGTGCCTGGCGGCGGGGATTGGACTACGAGCAGTACTTC. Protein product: CAWRRGLDYEQYF.

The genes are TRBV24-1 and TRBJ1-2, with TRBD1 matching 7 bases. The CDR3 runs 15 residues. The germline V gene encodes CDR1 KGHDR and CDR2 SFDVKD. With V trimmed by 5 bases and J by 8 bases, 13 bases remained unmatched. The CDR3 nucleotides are TGTGCCACCAGTGGACAGGGACAAGACAAAGGAGGCTACACCTTC. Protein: CATSGQGQDKGGYTF.

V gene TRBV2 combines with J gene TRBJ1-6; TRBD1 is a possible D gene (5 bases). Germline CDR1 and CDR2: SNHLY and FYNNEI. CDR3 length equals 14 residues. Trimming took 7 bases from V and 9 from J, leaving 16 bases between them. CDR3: CASMQGVIFSPLHF. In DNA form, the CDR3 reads TGTGCCAGCATGCAGGGTGTAATTTTTTCACCCCTCCACTTT.

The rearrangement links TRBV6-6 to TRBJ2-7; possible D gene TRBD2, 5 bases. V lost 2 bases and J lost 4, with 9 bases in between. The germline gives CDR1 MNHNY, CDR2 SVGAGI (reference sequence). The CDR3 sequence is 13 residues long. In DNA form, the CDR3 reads TGTGCCAGCAGTTACCGAGGAGGTTACGAGCAGTACTTC. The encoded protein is CASSYRGGYEQYF.

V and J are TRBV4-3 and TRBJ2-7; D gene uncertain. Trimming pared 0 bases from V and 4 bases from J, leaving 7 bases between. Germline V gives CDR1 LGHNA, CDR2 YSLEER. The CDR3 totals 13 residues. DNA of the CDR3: TGCGCCAGCAGCCAAGATCGGAGTTACGAGCAGTACTTC. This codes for CASSQDRSYEQYF.

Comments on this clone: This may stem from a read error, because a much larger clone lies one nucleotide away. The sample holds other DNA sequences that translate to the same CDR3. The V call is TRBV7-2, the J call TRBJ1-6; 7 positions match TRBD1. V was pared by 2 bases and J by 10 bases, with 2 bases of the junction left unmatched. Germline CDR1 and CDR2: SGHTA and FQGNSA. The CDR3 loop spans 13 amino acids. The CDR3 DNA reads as TGTGCCAGCAGCTTAACAGGGGTCTCACCCCTCCACTTT. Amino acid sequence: CASSLTGVSPLHF.

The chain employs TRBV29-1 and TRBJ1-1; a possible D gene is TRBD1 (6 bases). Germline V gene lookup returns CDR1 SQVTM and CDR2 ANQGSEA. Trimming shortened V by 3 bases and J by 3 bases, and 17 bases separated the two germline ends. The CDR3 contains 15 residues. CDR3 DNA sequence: TGCAGCGTTGATAATGGGAAGGGGGGGGACACTGAAGCTTTCTTT. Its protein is CSVDNGKGGDTEAFF.

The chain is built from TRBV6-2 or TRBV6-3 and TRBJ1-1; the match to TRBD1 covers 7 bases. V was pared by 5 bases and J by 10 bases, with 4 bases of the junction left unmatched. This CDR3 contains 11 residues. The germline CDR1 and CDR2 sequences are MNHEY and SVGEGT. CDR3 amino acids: CASSRQGSAFF. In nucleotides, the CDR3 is TGTGCCAGCAGTCGACAGGGATCAGCTTTCTTT.

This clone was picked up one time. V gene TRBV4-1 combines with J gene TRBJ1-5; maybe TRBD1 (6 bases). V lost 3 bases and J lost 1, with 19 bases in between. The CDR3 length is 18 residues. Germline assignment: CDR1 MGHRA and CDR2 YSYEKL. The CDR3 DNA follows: TGCGCCAGCAGCCAGAACTTTAGACAGGTTGGGAGCAATCAGCCCCAGCATTTT. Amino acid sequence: CASSQNFRQVGSNQPQHF.

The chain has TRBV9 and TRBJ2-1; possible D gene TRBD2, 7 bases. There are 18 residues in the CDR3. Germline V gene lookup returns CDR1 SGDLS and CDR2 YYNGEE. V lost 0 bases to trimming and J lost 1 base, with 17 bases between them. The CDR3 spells CASSVAPGGGNSYNEQFF. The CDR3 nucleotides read TGTGCCAGCAGCGTAGCCCCTGGCGGGGGCAATTCCTACAATGAGCAGTTCTTC.

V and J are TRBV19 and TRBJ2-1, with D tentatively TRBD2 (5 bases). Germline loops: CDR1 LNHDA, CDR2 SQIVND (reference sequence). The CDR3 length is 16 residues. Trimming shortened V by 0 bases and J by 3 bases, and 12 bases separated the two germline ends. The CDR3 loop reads CASSIDQAGNYNEQFF. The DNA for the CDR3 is TGTGCCAGTAGTATAGATCAGGCGGGCAACTACAATGAGCAGTTCTTC.

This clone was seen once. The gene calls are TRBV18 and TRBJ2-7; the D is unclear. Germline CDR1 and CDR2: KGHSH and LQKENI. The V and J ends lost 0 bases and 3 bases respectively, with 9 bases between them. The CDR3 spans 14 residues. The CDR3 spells CASSPPNRDYEQYF. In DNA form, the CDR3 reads TGTGCCAGCTCACCACCAAACAGAGACTACGAGCAGTACTTC.